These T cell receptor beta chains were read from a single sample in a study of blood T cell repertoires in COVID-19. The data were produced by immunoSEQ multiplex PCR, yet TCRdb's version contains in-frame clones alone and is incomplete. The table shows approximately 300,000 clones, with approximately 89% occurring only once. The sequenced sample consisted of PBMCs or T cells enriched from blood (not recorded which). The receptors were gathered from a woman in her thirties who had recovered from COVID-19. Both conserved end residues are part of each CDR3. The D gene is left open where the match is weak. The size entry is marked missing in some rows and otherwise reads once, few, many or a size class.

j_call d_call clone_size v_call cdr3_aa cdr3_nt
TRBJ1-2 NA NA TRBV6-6 CASRHTTEIAYGYTF TGTGCCAGCAGACATACGACAGAAATAGCCTATGGCTACACCTTC
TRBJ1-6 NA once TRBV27 CASSPQPRHLYNSPLHF TGTGCCAGCAGTCCGCAGCCCCGACACCTTTATAATTCACCCCTCCACTTT
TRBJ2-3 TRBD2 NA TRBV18 CASSLGLAGTSDTQYF TGTGCCAGCTCTCTCGGACTAGCGGGAACTTCAGATACGCAGTATTTT
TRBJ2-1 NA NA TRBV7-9 CASSPTTGKHYNEQFF TGTGCCAGCAGCCCAACCACAGGGAAACACTACAATGAGCAGTTCTTC
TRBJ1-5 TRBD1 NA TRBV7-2 CASSSHRGFNQPQHF TGTGCCAGCAGCTCACACAGGGGGTTTAATCAGCCCCAGCATTTT
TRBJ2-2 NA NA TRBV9 CASSDFTGELFF TGTGCCAGCAGTGACTTCACCGGGGAGCTGTTTTTT
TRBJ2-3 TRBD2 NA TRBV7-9 CASSQTSGRTDTQYF TGTGCCAGCAGCCAGACTAGCGGGAGAACAGATACGCAGTATTTT
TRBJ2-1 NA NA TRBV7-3 CASSSQGSSYNEQFF TGTGCCAGCAGCTCCCAGGGGAGCTCCTACAATGAGCAGTTCTTC
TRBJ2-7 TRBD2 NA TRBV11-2 CASTKSGRTYEQYF TGTGCCAGCACCAAATCCGGGAGGACCTACGAGCAGTACTTC
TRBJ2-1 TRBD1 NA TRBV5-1 CASGTGGFPPNEQFF TGCGCCAGCGGAACAGGGGGCTTCCCCCCCAATGAGCAGTTCTTC
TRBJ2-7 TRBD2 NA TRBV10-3 CAINQRGLAGGSGRYEQYF TGTGCCATCAACCAAAGGGGACTAGCGGGAGGATCGGGCCGCTACGAGCAGTACTTC
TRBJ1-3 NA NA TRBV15 CATSRDLGQLGNTIYF TGTGCCACCAGCAGAGATTTGGGGCAACTTGGAAACACCATATATTTT
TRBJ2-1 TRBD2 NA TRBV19 CASNGGRPNEQFF TGTGCCAGTAATGGCGGGAGACCCAATGAGCAGTTCTTC
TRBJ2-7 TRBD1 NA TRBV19 CASSRYSGGGFYEQYF TGTGCCAGTAGCCGCTACTCAGGGGGCGGATTCTACGAGCAGTACTTC
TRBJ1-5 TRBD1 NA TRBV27 CASSPDRVNQPQHF TGTGCCAGCAGCCCGGACAGGGTCAATCAGCCCCAGCATTTT
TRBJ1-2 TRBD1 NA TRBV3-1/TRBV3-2 CASSQDRRDRDGYTF TGTGCCAGCAGCCAAGATAGGAGGGACAGGGATGGCTACACCTTC